This TCR beta chain comes out of a study of shared clonotypes between healthy human individuals. Study outcomes and limitations: Generation probabilities of non-shared clonotypes were lower (relative to those shared by all four donors).

Using immunoSEQ multiplex PCR, the repertoire was profiled, and TCRdb retains in-frame clones only, with some absent. Of about 360,000 clones in the sample, 73% were seen once. CDR1 is SGHAT and CDR2 is FQNNGV in the germline V gene. The CDR3 is 13 residues long. With 5 bases removed from V and 11 bases from J, the gap between germline ends came to 17 bases. Turning to this clone: Its antigen remains unknown. A far larger clone is one base from this, pointing to a likely read error.

V and J are TRBV11-2 and TRBJ2-3; D call uncertain. The TCR originated in a man aged 30-40 years in good health. Sequenced material: memory CD4+ T cells sorted from blood. Subset indicated: CD45RA-negative fraction. The CDR3 region has the DNA TGTGCCAGCAGCCTGCGCCTCGACGAGAGGCAGTATTTT. Translation gives CASSLRLDERQYF.